One and the same sample provided the 8 T cell receptor beta chains below, sequenced in a study of cytotoxic CD8 clonotypes in ibrutinib-treated CLL. Profiling relied on immunoSEQ multiplex PCR, and the TCRdb table lists in-frame clones only, not all of them. The table includes 90,000 to 150,000 clones, approximately 58% detected once. This material consisted of PBMCs, taken after 24 months of ibrutinib treatment. Receptor source: a human donor with chronic lymphocytic leukemia.

The chain carries TRBV14 and TRBJ1-4, with a weak D call TRBD1 (5 bases). V lost 1 base to trimming and J lost 3 bases, with 18 bases between them. In germline, CDR1 is SGHDN, CDR2 FVKESK. CDR3 length: 18 amino acids. The CDR3 sequence is CASSQASRGVGANEKLFF. The CDR3 DNA reads as TGTGCCAGCAGCCAAGCTTCAAGGGGCGTAGGGGCTAATGAAAAACTGTTTTTT. The variable domain in full, completed from reference TRBV14 and TRBJ1-4, reads EAGVTQFPSHSVIEKGQTVTLRCDPISGHDNLYWYRRVMGKEIKFLLHFVKESKQDESGMPNNRFLAERTGGTYSTLKVQPAELEDSGVYFCASSQASRGVGANEKLFFGSGTQLSVL.

DNA of the CDR3: TGTGCCAGCAGGATGACTAGCGGGGAATTCAATGAGCAGTTCTTC. Protein sequence: CASRMTSGEFNEQFF. The chain links TRBV6-5 to TRBJ2-1, with 11 positions matching TRBD2. Per the germline V gene, CDR1 is MNHEY and CDR2 is SVGAGI. The CDR3 spans 15 residues. V shed 6 bases and J 6 bases; nucleotides not matched to a gene: 7.

J is TRBJ1-5 and V is TRBV21-1. TRBV21-1 is designated a pseudogene. CDR3 length: 13 amino acids. In DNA form, the CDR3 reads TGTGCCATCTCTGTGTCGAGTTATCAGCCCCAGCATTTT. Protein: CAISVSSYQPQHF.

The chain carries TRBV18 and TRBJ2-5; D is tentatively TRBD1 or TRBD2 (5 bases each). V lost 3 bases and J 5 bases, leaving 13 bases between the germline ends. This CDR3 has 14 amino acids. The germline V gene encodes CDR1 KGHSH and CDR2 LQKENI. As DNA, the CDR3 is TGTGCCAGCTCACCTTTAAGGGGCGGGGAGACCCAGTACTTC. It yields the protein CASSPLRGGETQYF.

This clone turned up a few times. The chain uses TRBV11-3 and TRBJ1-1, with D tentatively TRBD1 (5 bases). Germline CDR1 reads SGHNT; CDR2 reads YENEEA. Trimming removed 1 base from V and 4 bases from J, with 13 bases in between. This CDR3 has 15 amino acids. The CDR3 sequence is CASSLVLGRGTEAFF. For the CDR3, the DNA is TGTGCCAGCAGCTTAGTTCTGGGGCGGGGCACTGAAGCTTTCTTT.

The V gene is TRBV28, the J gene TRBJ1-2; weak D call: TRBD1 (6 bases). This CDR3 is 16 amino acids long. Trimming took 4 bases from V and 7 from J, leaving 22 bases between them. CDR1 and CDR2 (germline): MDHEN, SYDVKM. The CDR3 DNA reads TGTGCCAGCAGTTCCGGGACAATCGTCTACTTGGGTGGCTACACCTTC. Translating gives CASSSGTIVYLGGYTF.

The rearrangement links TRBV5-1 to TRBJ1-2; D perhaps matches TRBD1 (6 bases). Trimming took 4 bases from V and 8 from J, leaving 18 bases between them. CDR1 is SGHRS and CDR2 is YFSETQ in the germline V gene. The CDR3 spans 14 residues. The CDR3 DNA follows: TGCGCCAGCAGCAGTACACAGGGTACGGGAGGCTACACCTTC. Amino acids: CASSSTQGTGGYTF.

This chain connects TRBV5-1 to TRBJ2-1; 7 bases align to TRBD1. Germline V lookup: CDR1 SGHRS, CDR2 YFSETQ. With 4 bases clipped from V and 7 bases from J, the junction kept 5 bases outside the gene matches. The CDR3 sequence is 13 residues long. The DNA for the CDR3 is TGCGCCAGCAGCGGTTTACAGGGGAATGAGCAGTTCTTC. As protein: CASSGLQGNEQFF.